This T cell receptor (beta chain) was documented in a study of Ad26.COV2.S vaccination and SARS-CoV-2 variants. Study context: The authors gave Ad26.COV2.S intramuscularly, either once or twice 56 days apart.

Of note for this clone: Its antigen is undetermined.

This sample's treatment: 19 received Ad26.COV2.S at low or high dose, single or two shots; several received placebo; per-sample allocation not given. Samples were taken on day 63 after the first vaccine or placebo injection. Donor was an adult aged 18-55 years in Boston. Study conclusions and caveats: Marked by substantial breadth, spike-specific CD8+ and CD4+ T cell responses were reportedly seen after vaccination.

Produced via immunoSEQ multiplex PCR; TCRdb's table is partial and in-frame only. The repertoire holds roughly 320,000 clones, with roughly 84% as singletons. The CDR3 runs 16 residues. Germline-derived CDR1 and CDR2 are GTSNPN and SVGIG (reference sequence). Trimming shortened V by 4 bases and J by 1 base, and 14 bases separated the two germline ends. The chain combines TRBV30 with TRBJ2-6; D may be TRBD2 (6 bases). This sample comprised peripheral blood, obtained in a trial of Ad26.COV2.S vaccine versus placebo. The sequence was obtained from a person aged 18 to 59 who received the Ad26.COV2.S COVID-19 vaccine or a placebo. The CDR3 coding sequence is TGTGCCTGGAACCGACGGGGGAGGTCTGGGGCCAACGTCCTGACTTTC. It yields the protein CAWNRRGRSGANVLTF.